This T cell receptor (beta chain) emerged from a study of T cell responses to AZD1222 COVID-19 vaccine. Study at large: Second doses that came at about 4 or about 12 weeks were put together. Study outcomes and limitations: Repertoire samples came only from after the peak T cell response. Baseline antibody screening turned up just six or seven seropositive AZD1222 recipients.

The table came from immunoSEQ multiplex PCR; TCRdb's copy has only in-frame clones and leaves some out. The data show about 190,000 clones, 85% to 95% seen once. This clone appeared a single time. Its specificity is not known. Trimming took off 0 bases at V and 2 bases at J, with 7 bases between the two ends. Per the germline V gene, CDR1 is LGHNA and CDR2 is YNFKEQ. The CDR3 spans 14 residues. The material sequenced was peripheral blood, taken on day 0 of AZD1222 vaccination. The rearrangement uses TRBV4-2 and TRBJ1-1; D unclear. This sequence was found in an adult in good health. CDR3 loop: CASSQEPGNTEAFF. The CDR3 DNA follows: TGTGCCAGCAGCCAAGAACCAGGTAACACTGAAGCTTTCTTT.